These 30 T cell receptor beta chains share one sample of origin, sequenced in a study of T cell repertoires in cytomegalovirus infection. Their cognate antigens are unknown. One entry per CDR3 protein results from TCRdb running MiXCR on the reads. The table records 700,000 to 850,000 distinct CDR3 sequences, less than 35% of them present only once. This material consisted of cultured CD8+ T cells from PBMCs, taken from culture after CMV antigen stimulation. These receptors were collected from a human donor in good health (CMV status not recorded). Some clones in this sample may be carry-over from other donors' samples.

Many counts were recorded for this clonotype. This chain links TRBV7-8 with TRBJ2-3; D perhaps matches TRBD2 (6 bases). This CDR3 is 17 amino acids long. Trimming shortened V by 6 bases and J by 5 bases, and 24 bases separated the two germline ends. The germline gives CDR1 SGHVS, CDR2 FQNEAQ. The CDR3 here is CASSSGGSPPQGDTQYF. CDR3 in DNA: TGTGCCAGCAGTAGTGGGGGGAGTCCCCCCCAGGGAGATACGCAGTATTTT.

This chain joins TRBV28 and TRBJ2-1; 8 bases are a match to TRBD2. V lost 2 bases, J lost 2 bases, and 5 bases stayed unmatched. The germline V gene has CDR1 MDHEN and CDR2 SYDVKM. This CDR3 spans 16 amino acids. CDR3 DNA: TGTGCCAGCAGTTTAGAGGGAGCGGGGGCCTACAATGAGCAGTTCTTC. Translation gives CASSLEGAGAYNEQFF.

The rearrangement uses TRBV27 and TRBJ1-1; 7 positions match TRBD1. This CDR3 has 13 amino acids. CDR1 is MNHEY, CDR2 SMNVEV, per germline (reference sequence). J lost 2 bases, V lost 7 bases, and 4 bases had no gene match. CDR3 amino acids: CASTQGLNTEAFF. The CDR3 DNA reads TGTGCCAGCACACAGGGGCTTAACACTGAAGCTTTCTTT.

At least ten counts were recorded for this clonotype. The J gene is TRBJ1-5, the V gene TRBV19; unclear D gene. The V end was cut by 3 bases, the J end by 0 bases, with 6 bases between. CDR1 LNHDA and CDR2 SQIVND come from the germline V gene (reference sequence). This CDR3 is 14 amino acids long. Here the CDR3 reads CASSIGYSNQPQHF. The CDR3 nucleotides read TGTGCCAGTAGTATCGGGTATAGCAATCAGCCCCAGCATTTT. The full variable domain, with the rest looked up from reference TRBV19 and TRBJ1-5, is DGGITQSPKYLFRKEGQNVTLSCEQNLNHDAMYWYRQDPGQGLRLIYYSQIVNDFQKGDIAEGYSVSREKKESFPLTVTSAQKNPTAFYLCASSIGYSNQPQHFGDGTRLSIL.

About this clonotype: With a much larger clone just one base away, this may be a read error. V usage is TRBV7-2 and J usage is TRBJ2-7; either TRBD1 or TRBD2 may supply D (5 bases each). V gave up 1 base and J gave up 3 bases, with 10 bases separating them. Germline values: CDR1 SGHTA, CDR2 FQGNSA. CDR3 length: 14 amino acids. CDR3 loop: CASSLGDQGYEQYV. In nucleotides, the CDR3 is TGTGCCAGCAGCTTAGGGGACCAGGGCTACGAGCAGTACGTC.

This clonotype was seen many times. The J gene is TRBJ1-3, the V gene TRBV12-3 or TRBV12-4; D not resolved. The germline V and J ends were trimmed by 10 bases and 4 bases, with 26 bases remaining between them. The CDR3 has 17 amino acids. CDR3 DNA: TGTGCCACCTCCACTGGCCTGGCCGGGAAGGAAGGAAACACCATATATTTT. Its translation: CATSTGLAGKEGNTIYF.

This chain links TRBV12-3 or TRBV12-4 with TRBJ2-5; 10 nucleotides align to TRBD2. V shed 6 bases, J shed 7 bases, and the junction held 11 bases outside the gene matches. The CDR3 length is 15 residues. CDR3 in amino acids: CASSPAGGPDGTQYF. Here the CDR3 DNA reads TGTGCCAGCAGCCCAGCGGGGGGGCCGGACGGGACCCAGTACTTC.

At least ten counts were recorded for this clonotype. The chain employs TRBV7-8 and TRBJ1-5, with D possibly being TRBD1 (5 bases). Germline V gene lookup returns CDR1 SGHVS and CDR2 FQNEAQ. The ends were cut back, 1 base at V and 1 base at J, with 14 bases in the middle. This CDR3 comprises 17 residues. The CDR3 spells CASSLELAGDSNQPQHF. CDR3 coding DNA: TGTGCCAGCAGCTTAGAGTTAGCGGGGGACAGCAATCAGCCCCAGCATTTT.

The V gene is TRBV27, the J gene TRBJ1-1; 7 bases align to TRBD1. CDR1 is MNHEY, CDR2 SMNVEV, per germline (reference sequence). The CDR3 has 18 amino acids. V was pared by 4 bases and J by 10 bases, with 24 bases of the junction left unmatched. CDR3 protein: CASSSLWGKQGPSVGAFF. The CDR3 coding sequence is TGTGCCAGCAGTTCCTTGTGGGGAAAACAGGGGCCATCTGTTGGAGCTTTCTTT.

The gene calls are TRBV5-5 and TRBJ2-5; D is uncertain. The CDR3 is made up of 14 amino acids. Trimming took 0 bases from V and 1 from J, leaving 7 bases between them. Germline V lookup: CDR1 SGHKS, CDR2 YYEKEE (reference sequence). CDR3 amino acids: CASSLEQLQETQYF. For the CDR3, the DNA is TGTGCCAGCAGCTTGGAACAGCTCCAAGAGACCCAGTACTTC.

This clonotype showed up just a few times. The V gene is TRBV5-6, the J gene TRBJ2-3; D gene uncertain. Per the germline V gene, CDR1 is SGHDT and CDR2 is YYEEEE. Trimming shortened V by 4 bases and J by 4 bases, and 16 bases separated the two germline ends. CDR3 size: 15 residues. The CDR3 sequence: CASSQDGFGSDTQYF. The CDR3 DNA is TGTGCCAGCAGCCAAGACGGGTTTGGGTCAGATACGCAGTATTTT.

The chain links TRBV2 to TRBJ1-5; D gene ambiguous. Deletions cut 7 bases from V and 0 bases from J, with 4 bases between. The length of the CDR3 is 12 residues. The germline CDR1 and CDR2 sequences are SNHLY and FYNNEI. The CDR3 here is CASKGSNQPQHF. CDR3 DNA sequence: TGTGCCAGCAAGGGTAGCAATCAGCCCCAGCATTTT.

This clonotype was counted between two and nine times. The chain combines TRBV9 with TRBJ2-1; 12 positions match TRBD1. This CDR3 region has 16 residues. CDR1 and CDR2 from the germline V gene are SGDLS and YYNGEE. V lost 0 bases to trimming and J lost 8 bases; unmatched junction nucleotides: 6. Here the CDR3 DNA reads TGTGCCAGCAGCGTAGCTGGGGGACAGGGGGCTCATGAGCAGTTCTTC. Its protein product is CASSVAGGQGAHEQFF.

The genes are TRBV10-3 and TRBJ2-6; no firm D call. The CDR3 contains 14 residues. V was clipped by 6 bases and J by 0 bases, with 6 bases between them. Germline V gene lookup returns CDR1 ENHRY and CDR2 SYGVKD. The CDR3 region has the DNA TGTGCCATCAGCTCAGCCTCTGGGGCCAACGTCCTGACTTTC. This gives the protein CAISSASGANVLTF.

This clonotype was seen only a few times. The V gene is TRBV6-6, the J gene TRBJ2-7, with unresolved D. Germline CDR1 and CDR2: MNHNY and SVGAGI (reference sequence). V was pared by 4 bases and J by 2 bases, with 15 bases between. The CDR3 length is 15 residues. CDR3 amino acids: CASSFDSATTYEQYV. In DNA form, the CDR3 reads TGTGCCAGCAGTTTCGATTCGGCAACCACCTACGAGCAGTACGTC.

The V and J genes are TRBV25-1 and TRBJ2-2; TRBD1 aligns across 7 bases. The CDR3 has 17 residues. The V and J ends lost 5 bases and 0 bases, in that order; junction bases with no gene match: 9. Germline V CDR1 and CDR2: MGHDK, SYGVNS. The CDR3 is CASSTWDSRTNTGELFF. The CDR3 nucleotides are TGTGCCAGCAGTACGTGGGACAGCCGGACGAACACCGGGGAGCTGTTTTTT.

With regard to this clonotype: This may arise from a read error, as a much more abundant clone is one base away. The rearrangement joins TRBV7-6 to TRBJ2-7, with 12 bases lining up with TRBD1. The germline V gene has CDR1 SGHVS and CDR2 FNYEAQ. CDR3 size: 18 residues. CDR3 DNA sequence: TGTGCCACCTACGCCGGAGGGGGACAGGGGGCTAAGGTCAACGAGCAGCACTTC. It encodes CATYAGGGQGAKVNEQHF.

This clonotype was seen more than once but under ten times. The J gene is TRBJ1-3, the V gene TRBV6-6; D is possibly TRBD1 (6 bases). The V end was cut by 4 bases, the J end by 4 bases, with 17 bases between. The CDR3 length is 16 residues. Germline lookup yields CDR1 MNHNY and CDR2 SVGAGI (reference sequence). CDR3 protein: CASSWTAREAGNTIYF. CDR3 nucleotide sequence: TGTGCCAGCAGTTGGACAGCGAGGGAAGCCGGAAACACCATATATTTT.

This clonotype was seen repeatedly, ten times or more. This chain uses TRBV3-1 with TRBJ2-1; 10 nucleotides line up with TRBD2. CDR1 and CDR2 from the germline V gene are LGHDT and YNNKEL (reference sequence). CDR3 length equals 21 residues. Trimming at V came to 4 bases and at J to 0 bases, leaving 18 bases not matched to a gene. DNA for the CDR3: TGTGCCAGCAGCCTCGAATTGGGCGATAGCGGGGGGTACAGCTCCTACAATGAGCAGTTCTTC. Translating gives CASSLELGDSGGYSSYNEQFF.

CDR3 protein: CSAKLAGVQETQYF. DNA of the CDR3: TGCAGTGCCAAACTAGCGGGGGTACAAGAGACCCAGTACTTC. The V and J genes are TRBV20-1 and TRBJ2-5; 11 nucleotides align to TRBD2. The germline CDR1 and CDR2 sequences are DFQATT and SNEGSKA (reference sequence). This CDR3 has 14 residues. V dropped 6 bases and J dropped 2; count of bases not matched to a gene: 5.

The chain carries TRBV7-9 and TRBJ2-7; D unclear. Germline V gene lookup returns CDR1 SEHNR and CDR2 FQNEAQ (reference sequence). This CDR3 contains 13 residues. Trimming stripped 5 bases from V and 3 bases from J, with 11 bases between. Here the CDR3 reads CASSPPGLYEQYF. Written as DNA, the CDR3 is TGTGCCAGCAGCCCCCCAGGTCTCTACGAGCAGTACTTC. Variable domain in full (rest from reference TRBV7-9 and TRBJ2-7): DTGVSQNPRHKITKRGQNVTFRCDPISEHNRLYWYRQTLGQGPEFLTYFQNEAQLEKSRLLSDRFSAERPKGSFSTLEIQRTEQGDSAMYLCASSPPGLYEQYFGPGTRLTVT.

This clonotype occurred a few times. This sequence joins TRBV6-1 and TRBJ2-1; TRBD1 might be the D (5 bases). This CDR3 region has 14 residues. The germline gives CDR1 MNHNS, CDR2 SASEGT. The V end lost 6 bases, the J end lost 7 bases, and 16 bases lay between the germline ends. The CDR3 loop is CASSNLLKGNEQFF. The CDR3 nucleotides are TGTGCCAGCAGCAACCTACTGAAGGGGAATGAGCAGTTCTTC.

The chain links TRBV9 to TRBJ2-1; D tentatively reads TRBD1 or TRBD2 (6 bases each). The CDR3 totals 19 residues. Trimming took off 3 bases at V and 4 bases at J, with 26 bases between the two ends. The germline V gene has CDR1 SGDLS and CDR2 YYNGEE. This CDR3 is CASSAPGAPFGGNYNEQFF. The DNA for the CDR3 is TGTGCCAGCAGCGCCCCGGGGGCTCCCTTTGGTGGGAATTACAATGAGCAGTTCTTC.

The sample holds a few counts of this clonotype. The genes are TRBV7-7 and TRBJ1-3, with D perhaps matching TRBD1 (5 bases). The CDR3 covers 16 residues. Trimming shortened V by 10 bases and J by 0 bases, and 19 bases separated the two germline ends. The germline CDR1 and CDR2 sequences are SSHAT and FNYEAQ (reference sequence). For the CDR3, the DNA is TGTGCCACCGTTGCAGTCCGGGGGGACTCTGGAAACACCATATATTTT. Amino acid sequence: CATVAVRGDSGNTIYF.

This clonotype was detected only once. The chain carries TRBV10-1 and TRBJ2-3; D gene ambiguous. The CDR3 loop spans 15 amino acids. CDR1 is WNHNN, CDR2 SYGVQD, per germline (reference sequence). V lost 3 bases and J lost 3, with 13 bases in between. Here the CDR3 reads CASSDGPLGTDTQYF. The CDR3 nucleotides are TGCGCCAGCAGTGACGGGCCCCTTGGGACAGATACGCAGTATTTT.

The table lists this clonotype with a count of one. The genes are TRBV19 and TRBJ1-1, with unresolved D. The CDR3 runs to 14 residues. Germline V CDR1 and CDR2: LNHDA, SQIVND (reference sequence). V was pared by 1 base and J by 5 bases, with 11 bases between. CDR3 in DNA: TGTGCCAGTAGTATAGGCCCCCCGGGGACTGAAGCTTTCTTT. This translates into CASSIGPPGTEAFF. Full variable domain (remainder filled in from reference TRBV19 and TRBJ1-1): DGGITQSPKYLFRKEGQNVTLSCEQNLNHDAMYWYRQDPGQGLRLIYYSQIVNDFQKGDIAEGYSVSREKKESFPLTVTSAQKNPTAFYLCASSIGPPGTEAFFGQGTRLTVV.

The V call is TRBV2, the J call TRBJ1-1, with D tentatively TRBD1 (6 bases). The CDR3 contains 14 residues. Germline values: CDR1 SNHLY, CDR2 FYNNEI. The V end was cut by 6 bases, the J end by 5 bases, with 16 bases between. CDR3 DNA: TGTGCCAGCAGGGGGGCTCGGGGGAGGACTGAAGCTTTCTTT. Amino acids: CASRGARGRTEAFF.

The chain is built from TRBV2 and TRBJ1-5; D perhaps matches TRBD1 (6 bases). CDR1 and CDR2 (germline): SNHLY, FYNNEI. CDR3 length equals 15 residues. Trimming took 6 bases from V and 3 from J, leaving 15 bases between them. CDR3 nucleotide sequence: TGTGCCAGCAGCCAAGGGGGGCGGAACAATCAGCCCCAGCATTTT. It codes for CASSQGGRNNQPQHF.

This clonotype was detected a few times. J is TRBJ2-3 and V is TRBV19; a weak D match, TRBD2 (5 bases). The V and J ends lost 4 bases and 0 bases respectively, with 11 bases between them. Germline V lookup: CDR1 LNHDA, CDR2 SQIVND (reference sequence). The CDR3 extends over 15 amino acids. CDR3 bases: TGTGCCAGTAGTAATGCCGGAGGTAGCACAGATACGCAGTATTTT. Translation gives CASSNAGGSTDTQYF.

J is TRBJ1-5 and V is TRBV6-5; D might be TRBD1 (6 bases). The CDR3 loop spans 13 amino acids. The V end was cut by 7 bases, the J end by 4 bases, with 11 bases between. Germline values: CDR1 MNHEY, CDR2 SVGAGI. CDR3 in DNA: TGTGCCAGCAAGGGGGGCCGAAATCAGCCCCAGCATTTT. Its translation: CASKGGRNQPQHF.